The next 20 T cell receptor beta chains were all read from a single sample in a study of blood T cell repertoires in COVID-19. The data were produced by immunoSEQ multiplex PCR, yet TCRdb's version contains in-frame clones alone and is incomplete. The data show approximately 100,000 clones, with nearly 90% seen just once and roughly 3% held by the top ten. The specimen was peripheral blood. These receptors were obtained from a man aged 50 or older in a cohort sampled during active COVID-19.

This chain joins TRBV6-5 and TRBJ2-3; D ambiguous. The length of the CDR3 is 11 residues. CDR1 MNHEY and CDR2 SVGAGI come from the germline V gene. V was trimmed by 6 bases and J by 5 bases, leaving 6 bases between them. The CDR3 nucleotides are TGTGCCAGCAGCCCCCTAGATACGCAGTATTTT. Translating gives CASSPLDTQYF.

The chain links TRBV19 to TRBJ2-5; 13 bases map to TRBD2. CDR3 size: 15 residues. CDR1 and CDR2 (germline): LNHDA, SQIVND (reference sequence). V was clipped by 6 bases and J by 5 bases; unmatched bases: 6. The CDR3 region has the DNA TGTGCCAGTAGCAGGACTAGCGGGGGCATCGAGACCCAGTACTTC. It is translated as CASSRTSGGIETQYF.

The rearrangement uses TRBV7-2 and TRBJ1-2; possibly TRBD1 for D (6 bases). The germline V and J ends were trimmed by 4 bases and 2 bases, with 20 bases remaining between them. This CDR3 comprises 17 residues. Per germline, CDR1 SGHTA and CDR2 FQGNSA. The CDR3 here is CASSSRGPQGSNYGYTF. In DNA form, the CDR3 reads TGTGCCAGCAGCTCAAGGGGACCACAGGGATCCAACTATGGCTACACCTTC. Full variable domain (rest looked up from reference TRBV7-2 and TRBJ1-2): GAGVSQSPSNKVTEKGKDVELRCDPISGHTALYWYRQSLGQGLEFLIYFQGNSAPDKSGLPSDRFSAERTGGSVSTLTIQRTQQEDSAVYLCASSSRGPQGSNYGYTFGSGTRLTVV.

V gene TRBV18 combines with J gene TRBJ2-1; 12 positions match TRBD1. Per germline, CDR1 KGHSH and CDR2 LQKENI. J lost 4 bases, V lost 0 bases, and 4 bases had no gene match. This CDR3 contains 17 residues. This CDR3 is CASSPPKGQGAYNEQFF. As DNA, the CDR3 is TGTGCCAGCTCACCACCGAAGGGACAGGGGGCGTACAATGAGCAGTTCTTC.

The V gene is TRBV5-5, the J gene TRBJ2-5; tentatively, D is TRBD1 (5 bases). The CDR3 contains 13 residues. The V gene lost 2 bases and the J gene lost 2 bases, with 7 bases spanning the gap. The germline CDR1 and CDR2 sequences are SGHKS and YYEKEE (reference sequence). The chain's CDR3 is CASSFQGQETQYF. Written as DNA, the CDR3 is TGTGCCAGCAGCTTCCAGGGTCAAGAGACCCAGTACTTC.

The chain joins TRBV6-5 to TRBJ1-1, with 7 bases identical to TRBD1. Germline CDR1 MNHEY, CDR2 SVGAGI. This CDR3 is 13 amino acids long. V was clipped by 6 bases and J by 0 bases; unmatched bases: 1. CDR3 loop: CASRTGMNTEAFF. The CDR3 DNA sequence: TGTGCCAGCAGGACAGGGATGAACACTGAAGCTTTCTTT.

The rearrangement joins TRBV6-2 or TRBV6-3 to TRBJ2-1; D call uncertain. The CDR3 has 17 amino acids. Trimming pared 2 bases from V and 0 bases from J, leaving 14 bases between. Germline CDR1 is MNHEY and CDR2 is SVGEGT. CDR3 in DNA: TGTGCCAGCAGTTACGGTCGGGTCACCGCCTCCTACAATGAGCAGTTCTTC. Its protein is CASSYGRVTASYNEQFF.

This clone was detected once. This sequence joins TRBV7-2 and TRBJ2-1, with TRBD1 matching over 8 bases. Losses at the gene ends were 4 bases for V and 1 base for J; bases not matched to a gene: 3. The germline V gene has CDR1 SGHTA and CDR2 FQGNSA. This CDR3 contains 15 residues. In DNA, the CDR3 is TGTGCCAGCAGCTCCGACAGGGGATCCTACAATGAGCAGTTCTTC. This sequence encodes CASSSDRGSYNEQFF.

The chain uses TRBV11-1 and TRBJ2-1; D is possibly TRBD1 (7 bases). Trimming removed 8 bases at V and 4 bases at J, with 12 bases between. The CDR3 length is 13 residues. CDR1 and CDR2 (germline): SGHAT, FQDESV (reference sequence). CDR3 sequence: CASGGTVYNEQFF. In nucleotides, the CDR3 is TGTGCCAGCGGGGGGACAGTATACAATGAGCAGTTCTTC.

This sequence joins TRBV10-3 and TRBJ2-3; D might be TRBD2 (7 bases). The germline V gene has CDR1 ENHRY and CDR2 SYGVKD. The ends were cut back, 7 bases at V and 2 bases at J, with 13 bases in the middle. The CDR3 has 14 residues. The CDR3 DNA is TGTGCCATCACCACGGGGGGCCTCACAGATACGCAGTATTTT. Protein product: CAITTGGLTDTQYF.

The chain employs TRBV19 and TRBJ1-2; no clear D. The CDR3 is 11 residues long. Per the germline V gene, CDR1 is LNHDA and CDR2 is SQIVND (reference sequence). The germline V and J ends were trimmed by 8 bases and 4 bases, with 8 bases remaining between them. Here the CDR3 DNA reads TGTGCCAGTGACACCTTCTATGGCTACACCTTC. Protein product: CASDTFYGYTF. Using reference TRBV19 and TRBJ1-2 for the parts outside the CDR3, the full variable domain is DGGITQSPKYLFRKEGQNVTLSCEQNLNHDAMYWYRQDPGQGLRLIYYSQIVNDFQKGDIAEGYSVSREKKESFPLTVTSAQKNPTAFYLCASDTFYGYTFGSGTRLTVV.

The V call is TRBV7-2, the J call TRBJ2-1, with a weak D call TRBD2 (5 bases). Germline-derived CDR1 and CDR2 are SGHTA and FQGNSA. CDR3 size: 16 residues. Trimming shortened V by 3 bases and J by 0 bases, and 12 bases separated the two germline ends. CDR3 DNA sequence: TGTGCCAGCAGCTTTGGGGTACGGGGCTCCTACAATGAGCAGTTCTTC. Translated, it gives CASSFGVRGSYNEQFF.

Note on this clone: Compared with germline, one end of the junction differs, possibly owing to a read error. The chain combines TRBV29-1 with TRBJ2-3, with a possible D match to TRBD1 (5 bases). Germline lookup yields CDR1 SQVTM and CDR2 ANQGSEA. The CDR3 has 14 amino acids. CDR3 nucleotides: TGCAGCGTGGAAGGGGCAACAGGCACAGATACGCAGTATTTT. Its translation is CSVEGATGTDTQYF.

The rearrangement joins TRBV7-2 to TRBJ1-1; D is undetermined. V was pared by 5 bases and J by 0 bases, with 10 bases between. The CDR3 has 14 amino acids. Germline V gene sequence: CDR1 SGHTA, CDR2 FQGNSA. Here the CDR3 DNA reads TGTGCCAGCAGCCCAAGAGTGATGAACACTGAAGCTTTCTTT. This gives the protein CASSPRVMNTEAFF. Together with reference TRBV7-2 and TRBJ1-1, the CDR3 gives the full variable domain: GAGVSQSPSNKVTEKGKDVELRCDPISGHTALYWYRQSLGQGLEFLIYFQGNSAPDKSGLPSDRFSAERTGGSVSTLTIQRTQQEDSAVYLCASSPRVMNTEAFFGQGTRLTVV.

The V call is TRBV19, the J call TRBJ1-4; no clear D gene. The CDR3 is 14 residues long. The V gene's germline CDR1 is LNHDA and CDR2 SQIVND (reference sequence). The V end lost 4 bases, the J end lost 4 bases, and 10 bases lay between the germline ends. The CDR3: CASSNRGGNEKLFF. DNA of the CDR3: TGTGCCAGTAGTAACCGGGGTGGTAATGAAAAACTGTTTTTT.

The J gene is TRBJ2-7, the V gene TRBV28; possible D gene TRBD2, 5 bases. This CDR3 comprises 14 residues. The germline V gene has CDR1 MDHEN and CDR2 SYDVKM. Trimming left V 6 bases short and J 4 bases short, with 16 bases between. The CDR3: CASSSFHGDYEQYV. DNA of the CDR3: TGTGCCAGCAGCTCATTCCACGGGGATTACGAGCAGTACGTC.

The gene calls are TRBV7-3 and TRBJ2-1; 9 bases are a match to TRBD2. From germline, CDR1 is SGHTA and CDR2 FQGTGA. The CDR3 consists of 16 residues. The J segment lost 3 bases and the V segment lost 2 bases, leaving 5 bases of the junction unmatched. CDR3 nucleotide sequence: TGTGCCAGCAGCTTATTAGGTAGCGGGGGCTACAATGAGCAGTTCTTC. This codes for CASSLLGSGGYNEQFF.

The CDR3 is CSVAAGPRETQYF. As DNA, the CDR3 is TGCAGCGTTGCGGCGGGTCCTAGGGAGACCCAGTACTTC. J is TRBJ2-5 and V is TRBV29-1, with a possible D match to TRBD2 (5 bases). V was trimmed by 4 bases and J by 5 bases, leaving 14 bases between them. This CDR3 has 13 residues. Germline V lookup: CDR1 SQVTM, CDR2 ANQGSEA.

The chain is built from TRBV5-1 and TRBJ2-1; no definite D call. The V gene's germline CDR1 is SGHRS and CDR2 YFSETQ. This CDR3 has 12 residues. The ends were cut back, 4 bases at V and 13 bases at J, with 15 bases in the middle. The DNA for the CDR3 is TGCGCCAGCAGCCGTCACGCCACTGAACAGTTCTTC. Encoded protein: CASSRHATEQFF.

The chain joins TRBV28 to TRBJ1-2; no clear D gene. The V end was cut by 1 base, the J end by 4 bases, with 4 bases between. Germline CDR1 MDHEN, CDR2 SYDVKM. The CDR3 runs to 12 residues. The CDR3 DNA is TGTGCCAGCAGTTTATCAGTCTATGGCTACACCTTC. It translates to CASSLSVYGYTF.